Following are 6 T cell receptor beta chains from one sample sequenced in a study of T cells in Graves' hyperthyroidism and ophthalmopathy. Researchers took RNA transcripts and amplified the TCR beta CDR3 regions from them. Researchers ran a first-round RT-PCR on the TCR CDR3 using the HTBI primer set. MiXCR, run by TCRdb on the multiplex PCR reads, gives a single entry per CDR3 protein. The repertoire includes a few hundred thousand distinct CDR3 sequences, approximately 14% of them detected once, and 28% sits in the top ten. Sequencing used blood. Source of these receptors: a woman aged 18-29 years with Graves' hyperthyroidism that later progressed to Graves' ophthalmopathy.

The sample holds many counts of this clonotype. V is TRBV5-5 and J is TRBJ2-7; D is perhaps TRBD2 (5 bases). This CDR3 region has 16 residues. Germline CDR1 and CDR2: SGHKS and YYEKEE (reference sequence). Between the trimmed V and J ends, which lost 0 bases and 1 base, there was a span of 14 bases. CDR3 protein: CASSLDQRQFSYEQYF. CDR3 sequence (DNA): TGTGCCAGCAGCTTGGATCAGCGGCAGTTTTCCTACGAGCAGTACTTC. The variable domain in full, with the rest retrieved from reference TRBV5-5 and TRBJ2-7, is DAGVTQSPTHLIKTRGQQVTLRCSPISGHKSVSWYQQVLGQGPQFIFQYYEKEERGRGNFPDRFSARQFPNYSSELNVNALLLGDSALYLCASSLDQRQFSYEQYFGPGTRLTVT.

About this clonotype itself: Being one base from a much bigger clone, this may be a read error. The genes are TRBV28 and TRBJ1-1; D gene unclear. Between the trimmed V and J ends, which lost 1 base and 6 bases, there was a span of 12 bases. From germline, CDR1 is MDHEN and CDR2 SYDVKM. This CDR3 contains 14 residues. CDR3 amino acids: CASSLSGRDAEAFF. Written as DNA, the CDR3 is TGTGCCAGCAGTTTATCTGGCAGAGACGCTGAAGCTTTCTTT.

The chain links TRBV20-1 to TRBJ2-7; the match to TRBD2 covers 10 bases. The V segment lost 5 bases and the J segment 2 bases; nucleotides outside the gene matches: 6. Looked up from germline, CDR1 is DFQATT and CDR2 is SNEGSKA (reference sequence). The length of the CDR3 is 14 residues. CDR3 region: CSALLAGVPYEQYF. CDR3 sequence (DNA): TGCAGTGCTTTGCTAGCGGGAGTCCCCTACGAGCAGTACTTC.

This clonotype has more than one count but fewer than ten. The rearrangement joins TRBV19 to TRBJ2-7, with TRBD1 matching 7 bases. The CDR3 loop spans 16 amino acids. Looked up from germline, CDR1 is LNHDA and CDR2 is SQIVND (reference sequence). V gave up 5 bases and J gave up 2 bases; unmatched junction bases: 12. CDR3 loop: CASSPRQGKYPYEQYF. The CDR3 coding sequence is TGTGCCAGTAGTCCTAGACAGGGCAAGTATCCCTACGAGCAGTACTTC.

This sequence joins TRBV10-3 and TRBJ2-1, with TRBD1 matching over 12 bases. The germline V gene has CDR1 ENHRY and CDR2 SYGVKD. J gave up 8 bases and V 8 bases, and 7 bases lay outside the gene matches. This CDR3 spans 14 amino acids. CDR3 sequence reads: CAIGTGGPEDEQFF. As DNA, the CDR3 is TGTGCCATCGGGACAGGGGGCCCGGAGGATGAGCAGTTCTTC.

This sequence joins TRBV30 and TRBJ2-7; a possible D gene is TRBD1 (6 bases). This CDR3 comprises 12 residues. With 8 bases removed from V and 2 bases from J, the gap between germline ends came to 13 bases. Germline lookup yields CDR1 GTSNPN and CDR2 SVGIG (reference sequence). For the CDR3, the DNA is TGTGCCATCCACAGGGAAACCTACGAGCAGTACTTC. Amino acids: CAIHRETYEQYF.